The entry that follows covers one T cell receptor (beta chain) sequence. The antigen remains unidentified. The sample comes from a study of shared clonotypes between healthy human individuals. Background on the study: The plates for each donor numbered three CD4 naive, three CD4 memory, two CD8 naive and one CD8 memory. General study results and limits: There were few donors, and this limited the genetic and exposure-history diversity represented. Non-shared clonotypes displayed generation probabilities falling below those of clonotypes present in all four donors.

As defined, naive CD8 cells were CD45RO-negative and positively selected for CCR7, with terminally differentiated effector memory CD45RA+ cells excluded. Replicate PCRs for sorted subsets used approximately 220 ng DNA; this equaled 30,000 to 35,000 T cell genomes. TCRdb's table, derived via immunoSEQ multiplex PCR, lists solely in-frame clones and lacks some. The repertoire includes some 2 million clones, over 85% of them detected once, and 0.9% to 1.5% sits in the top ten. The V gene lost 2 bases and the J gene lost 7 bases, with 14 bases spanning the gap. Germline loops: CDR1 MNHEY, CDR2 SMNVEV (reference sequence). The CDR3 has 14 amino acids.

The sequence derives from a man between 18 and 29 years old in good health. The sample consisted of naive CD8+ T cells sorted from blood. The V gene is TRBV27, the J gene TRBJ1-1; TRBD1 might be the D (5 bases). The CDR3 DNA sequence: TGTGCCAGCAGTTTAGTGGACAAAGCCGATGAAGCTTTCTTT. This gives the protein CASSLVDKADEAFF.